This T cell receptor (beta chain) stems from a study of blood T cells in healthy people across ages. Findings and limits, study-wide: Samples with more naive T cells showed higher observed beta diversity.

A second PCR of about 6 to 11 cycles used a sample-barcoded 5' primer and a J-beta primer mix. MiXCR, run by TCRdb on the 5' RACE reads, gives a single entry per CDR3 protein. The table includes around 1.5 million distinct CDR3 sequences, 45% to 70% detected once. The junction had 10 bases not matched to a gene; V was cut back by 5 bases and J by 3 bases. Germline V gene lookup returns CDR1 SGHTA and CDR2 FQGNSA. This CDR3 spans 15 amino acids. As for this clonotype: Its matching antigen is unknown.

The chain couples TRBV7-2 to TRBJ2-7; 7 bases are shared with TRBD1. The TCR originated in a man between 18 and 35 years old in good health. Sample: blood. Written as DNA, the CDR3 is TGTGCCAGCAGCCCCCGGACAGGTCCCATCTACGAGCAGTACTTC. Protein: CASSPRTGPIYEQYF.